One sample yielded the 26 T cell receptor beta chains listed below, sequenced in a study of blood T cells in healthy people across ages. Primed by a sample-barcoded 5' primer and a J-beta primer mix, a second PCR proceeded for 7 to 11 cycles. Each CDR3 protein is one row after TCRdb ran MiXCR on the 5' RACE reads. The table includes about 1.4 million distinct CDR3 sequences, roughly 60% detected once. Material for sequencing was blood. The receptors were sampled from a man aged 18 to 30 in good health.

Here the CDR3 reads CASSFAGHEQYF. The CDR3 region has the DNA TGTGCCAGCAGCTTTGCGGGACACGAGCAGTACTTC. The chain has TRBV7-2 and TRBJ2-5, with D possibly matching TRBD2 (6 bases). The end of the DNA aligns better with TRBJ2-7, so the J call may be wrong. CDR1 and CDR2 (germline): SGHTA, FQGNSA. The CDR3 length is 12 residues.

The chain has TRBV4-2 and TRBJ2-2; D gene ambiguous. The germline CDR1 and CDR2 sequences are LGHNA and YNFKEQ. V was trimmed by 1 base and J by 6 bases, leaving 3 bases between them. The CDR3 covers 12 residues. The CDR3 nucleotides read TGTGCCAGCAGCCAAGTAGCCGGGGAGCTGTTTTTT. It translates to CASSQVAGELFF.

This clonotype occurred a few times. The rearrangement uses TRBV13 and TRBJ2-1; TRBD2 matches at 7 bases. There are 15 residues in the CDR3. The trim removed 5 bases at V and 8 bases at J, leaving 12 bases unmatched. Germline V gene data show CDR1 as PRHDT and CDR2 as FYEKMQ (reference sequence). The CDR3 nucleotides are TGTGCCAGCAGCCCCCCAGCGGGGCTTGGCCATGAGCAGTTCTTC. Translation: CASSPPAGLGHEQFF.

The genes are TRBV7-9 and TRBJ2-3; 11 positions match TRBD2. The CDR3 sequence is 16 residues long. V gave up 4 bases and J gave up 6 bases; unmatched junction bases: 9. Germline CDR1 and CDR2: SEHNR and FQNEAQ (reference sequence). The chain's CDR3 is CASSSVLAGVEDTQYF. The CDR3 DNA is TGTGCCAGCAGCTCCGTACTAGCGGGAGTTGAGGATACGCAGTATTTT.

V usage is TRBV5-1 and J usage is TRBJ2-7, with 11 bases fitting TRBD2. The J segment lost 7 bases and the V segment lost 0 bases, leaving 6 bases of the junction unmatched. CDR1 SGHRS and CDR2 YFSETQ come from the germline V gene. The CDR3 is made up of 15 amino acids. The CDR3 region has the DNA TGCGCCAGCAGCTTGGCACTAGCGGGAGCTGAGGAGCAGTACTTC. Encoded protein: CASSLALAGAEEQYF.

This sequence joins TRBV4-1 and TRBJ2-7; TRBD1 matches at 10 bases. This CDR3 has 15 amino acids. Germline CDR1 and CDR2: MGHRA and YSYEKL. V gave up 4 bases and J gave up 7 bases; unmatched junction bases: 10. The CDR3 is CASSLRIGTGEEQYF. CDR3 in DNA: TGCGCCAGCAGCCTGAGGATAGGGACAGGGGAAGAGCAGTACTTC.

This CDR3 reads CASSRTTSGGYQETQYF. CDR3 in DNA: TGTGCCAGCAGCCGCACGACTAGCGGGGGGTACCAAGAGACCCAGTACTTC. The chain carries TRBV11-2 and TRBJ2-5, with 13 bases fitting TRBD2. The CDR3 is 17 residues long. The germline gives CDR1 SGHAT, CDR2 FQNNGV. Trimming cost V 5 bases and J 0 bases; bases outside gene matches: 6. The whole variable domain, remainder taken from reference TRBV11-2 and TRBJ2-5, is EAGVAQSPRYKIIEKRQSVAFWCNPISGHATLYWYQQILGQGPKLLIQFQNNGVVDDSQLPKDRFSAERLKGVDSTLKIQPAKLEDSAVYLCASSRTTSGGYQETQYFGPGTRLLVL.

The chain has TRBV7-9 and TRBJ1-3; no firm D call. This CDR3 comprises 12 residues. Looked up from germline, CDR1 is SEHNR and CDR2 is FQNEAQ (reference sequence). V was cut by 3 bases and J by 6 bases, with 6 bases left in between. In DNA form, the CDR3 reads TGTGCCAGCAGCTTTAGGGAAAACACCATATATTTT. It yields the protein CASSFRENTIYF.

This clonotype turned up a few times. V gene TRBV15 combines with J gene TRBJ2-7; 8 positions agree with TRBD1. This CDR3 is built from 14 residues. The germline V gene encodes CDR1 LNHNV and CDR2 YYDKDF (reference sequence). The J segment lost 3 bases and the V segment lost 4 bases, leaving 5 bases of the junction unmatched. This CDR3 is CATSTRTGYYEQYF. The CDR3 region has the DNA TGTGCCACCAGCACGAGGACAGGGTACTACGAGCAGTACTTC.

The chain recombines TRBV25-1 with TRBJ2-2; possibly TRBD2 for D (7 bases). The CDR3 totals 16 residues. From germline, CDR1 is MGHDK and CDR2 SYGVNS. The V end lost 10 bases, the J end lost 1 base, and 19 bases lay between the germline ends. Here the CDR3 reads CATRRGGGENTGELFF. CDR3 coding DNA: TGTGCCACACGACGGGGAGGGGGTGAGAACACCGGGGAGCTGTTTTTT.

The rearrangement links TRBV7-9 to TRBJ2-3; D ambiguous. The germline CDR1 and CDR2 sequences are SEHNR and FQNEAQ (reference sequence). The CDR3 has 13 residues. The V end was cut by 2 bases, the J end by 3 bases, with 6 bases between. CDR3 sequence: CASSLKQTDTQYF. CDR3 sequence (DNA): TGTGCCAGCAGCTTAAAACAGACAGATACGCAGTATTTT.

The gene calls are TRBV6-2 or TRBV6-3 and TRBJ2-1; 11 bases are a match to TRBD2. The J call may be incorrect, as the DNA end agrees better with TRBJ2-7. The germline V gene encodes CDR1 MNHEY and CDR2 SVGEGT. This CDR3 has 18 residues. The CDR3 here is CASSYNSGRAGSYNEQYF. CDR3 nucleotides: TGTGCCAGCAGTTACAATAGCGGGAGGGCCGGCTCCTACAATGAGCAGTACTTC.

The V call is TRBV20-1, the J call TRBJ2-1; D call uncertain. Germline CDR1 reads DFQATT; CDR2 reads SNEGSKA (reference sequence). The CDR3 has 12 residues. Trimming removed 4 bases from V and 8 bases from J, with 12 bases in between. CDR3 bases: TGCAGTGCTAACACCCTTTCGGATGAGCAGTTCTTC. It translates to CSANTLSDEQFF.

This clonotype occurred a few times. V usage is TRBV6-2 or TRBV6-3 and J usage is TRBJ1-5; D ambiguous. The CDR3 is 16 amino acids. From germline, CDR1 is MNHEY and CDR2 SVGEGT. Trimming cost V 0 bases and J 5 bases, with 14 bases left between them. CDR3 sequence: CASSYSAGNLDQPQHF. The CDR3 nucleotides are TGTGCCAGCAGTTACTCGGCGGGAAATTTGGATCAGCCCCAGCATTTT.

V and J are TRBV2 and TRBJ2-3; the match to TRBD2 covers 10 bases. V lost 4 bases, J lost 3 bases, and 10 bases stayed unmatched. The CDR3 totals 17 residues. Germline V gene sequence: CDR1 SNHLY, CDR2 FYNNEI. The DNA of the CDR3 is TGTGCCAGCAGTGCGGGACTAGCGACAGGAGGTACAGATACGCAGTATTTT. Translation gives CASSAGLATGGTDTQYF.

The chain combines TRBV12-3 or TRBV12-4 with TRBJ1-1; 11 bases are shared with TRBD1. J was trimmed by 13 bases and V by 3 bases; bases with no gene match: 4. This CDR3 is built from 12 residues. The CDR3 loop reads CASSFGDRGIFF. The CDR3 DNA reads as TGTGCCAGCAGTTTTGGGGACAGGGGGATTTTCTTT.

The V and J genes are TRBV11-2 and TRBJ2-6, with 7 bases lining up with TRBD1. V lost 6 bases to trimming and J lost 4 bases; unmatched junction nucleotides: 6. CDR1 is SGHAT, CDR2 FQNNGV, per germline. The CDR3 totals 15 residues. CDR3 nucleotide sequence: TGTGCCAGCAGTCACAGGGGTGTGGGGGCCAACGTCCTGACTTTC. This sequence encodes CASSHRGVGANVLTF.

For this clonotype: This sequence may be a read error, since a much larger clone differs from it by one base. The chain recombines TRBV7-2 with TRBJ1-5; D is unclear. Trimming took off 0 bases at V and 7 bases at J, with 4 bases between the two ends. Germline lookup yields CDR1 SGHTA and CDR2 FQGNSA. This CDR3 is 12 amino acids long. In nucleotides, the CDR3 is TGTGCCAGCAGCTTAGCCAAGCAGCCCCAGCATTTT. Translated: CASSLAKQPQHF.

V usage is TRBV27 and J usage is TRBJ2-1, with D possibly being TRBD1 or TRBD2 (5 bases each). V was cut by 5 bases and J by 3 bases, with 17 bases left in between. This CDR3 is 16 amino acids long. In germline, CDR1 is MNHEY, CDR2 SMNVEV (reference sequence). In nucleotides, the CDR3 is TGTGCCAGCAGTCTCCCGACAGTCCGGGGCTACAATGAGCAGTTCTTC. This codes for CASSLPTVRGYNEQFF.

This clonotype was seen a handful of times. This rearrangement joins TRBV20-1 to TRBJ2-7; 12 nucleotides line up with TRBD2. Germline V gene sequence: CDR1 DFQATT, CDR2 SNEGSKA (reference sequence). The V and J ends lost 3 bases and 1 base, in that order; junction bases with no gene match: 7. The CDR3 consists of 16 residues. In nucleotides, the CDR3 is TGCAGTGCTAGGTCGTGGCTAGCGGGAGGGTCCTACGAGCAGTACTTC. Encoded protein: CSARSWLAGGSYEQYF.

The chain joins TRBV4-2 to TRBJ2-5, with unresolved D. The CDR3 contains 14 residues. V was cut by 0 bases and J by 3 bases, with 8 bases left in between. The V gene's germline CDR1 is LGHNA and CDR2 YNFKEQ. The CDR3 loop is CASSQESTKETQYF. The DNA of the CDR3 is TGTGCCAGCAGCCAAGAAAGTACCAAAGAGACCCAGTACTTC.

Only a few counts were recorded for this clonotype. Here the CDR3 reads CASSLGFGLRDEKLFF. For the CDR3, the DNA is TGTGCCAGCAGCTTAGGGTTCGGGCTCCGAGATGAAAAACTGTTTTTT. The J gene is TRBJ1-4, the V gene TRBV7-6; unclear D gene. The V end lost 1 base, the J end lost 6 bases, and 15 bases lay between the germline ends. The CDR3 runs to 16 residues. Germline assignment: CDR1 SGHVS and CDR2 FNYEAQ.

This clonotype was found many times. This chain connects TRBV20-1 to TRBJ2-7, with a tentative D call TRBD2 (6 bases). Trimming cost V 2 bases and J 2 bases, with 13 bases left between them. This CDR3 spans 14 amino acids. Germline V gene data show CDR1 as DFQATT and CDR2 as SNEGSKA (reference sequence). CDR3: CSARRDSGTYEQYF. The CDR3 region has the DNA TGCAGTGCTAGAAGGGACTCTGGAACCTACGAGCAGTACTTC.

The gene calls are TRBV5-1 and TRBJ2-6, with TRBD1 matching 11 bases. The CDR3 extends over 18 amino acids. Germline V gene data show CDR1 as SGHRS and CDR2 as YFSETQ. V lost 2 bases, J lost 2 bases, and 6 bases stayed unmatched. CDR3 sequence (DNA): TGCGCCAGCAGCTTAGGACAGGGGGCTAGTCCTGGGGCCAACGTCCTGACTTTC. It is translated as CASSLGQGASPGANVLTF.

The CDR3 DNA reads TGTGCCATCAGAAAAGCGGACGCCGCCTACGAGCAGTACTTC. It yields the protein CAIRKADAAYEQYF. This chain uses TRBV10-3 with TRBJ2-7; weak D call: TRBD2 (5 bases). There are 14 residues in the CDR3. Trimming took off 6 bases at V and 2 bases at J, with 14 bases between the two ends. Germline V gene lookup returns CDR1 ENHRY and CDR2 SYGVKD.

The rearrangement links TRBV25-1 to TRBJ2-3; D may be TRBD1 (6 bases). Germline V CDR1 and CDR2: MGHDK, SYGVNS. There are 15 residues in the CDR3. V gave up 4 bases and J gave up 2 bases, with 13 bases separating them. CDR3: CASSAHRDNTDTQYF. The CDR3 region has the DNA TGTGCCAGCAGTGCACACAGGGACAACACAGATACGCAGTATTTT.